This T cell receptor beta chain derives from a study of T cell repertoires in ileal Crohn's disease. Study information: 35% were active smokers at surgery; median disease duration was almost 8 years.

Assay: immunoSEQ multiplex PCR; the TCRdb copy retains only in-frame clones and omits some. Here the sample spans roughly 3,500 clones, 70% to 85% being singletons. Comments on this clone: Its antigen remains unidentified.

The CDR3 sequence is 15 residues long. The V gene lost 2 bases and the J gene lost 3 bases, with 14 bases spanning the gap. The germline V gene has CDR1 SGHVS and CDR2 FQNEAQ. Study results and limitations: Endoscopic recurrence occurred in every patient whose clonality exceeded 26.8%. Clonal expansions were more frequent in active smokers than non-smokers at surgery. Sorted CD8 T cells held more high-frequency clones than CD4.

V is TRBV7-8 and J is TRBJ2-7; the D gene is possibly TRBD1 (5 bases). This clonotype was sampled from an adult with Crohn's disease. Sequenced input: ileal tissue. As DNA, the CDR3 is TGTGCCAGCAGCTTAACCACCTTAGGGGTCTACGAGCAGTACTTC. This translates into CASSLTTLGVYEQYF.